This T cell receptor (beta chain) derives from a study of cytomegalovirus exposure and HLA in healthy donors (dated 2017 in TCRdb). With regard to the full study: According to an earlier analysis of a few hundred of the donors, roughly 180 million T cells yielded 120 million or so unique TCR beta sequences and about 300 Gb of sequence data. The study was designed to test whether signatures of past pathogen exposure could be identified by cataloging public T cell receptors. Of the roughly 400 genotyped donors, approximately 83% fell in the genetic ancestry cluster associated with self-reported Caucasian donors. A separate validation cohort of 90 to 150 different subjects was used in addition to the approximately 670-subject first cohort. An earlier analysis of some 600 of the donors applied high-throughput TCR beta sequencing to assess whether each TCR beta V gene segment acted as functional or pseudogenic. Four or five DR-DQ haplotypes were handled as single units for association and clustering, since linkage in the cohort was strong. Alongside the repertoire data, information on donor age, sex, ethnicity and CMV serostatus was compiled. Typing coverage differed by locus: A, B, C, DRB1 and DQB1 were typed in about 629-640 donors, DQA1 in 522, DPA1 in around 580, and DPB1 in just under 480. On average, roughly 240,000 unique TCR beta nucleotide sequences were sequenced per donor among fewer than 500 genotyped donors of the cohort, with approximately 18% of those sequences being non-productive. Rather than drawing on any new phenotypic data, the later analysis identified candidate immune exposures from TCR beta sequences and the way those sequences occurred across donors. HLA typing covered class I and class II loci at four-digit resolution. A later genetic analysis used genome-wide SNP genotypes for about 65% of the roughly 700 donors, treating that subset as a discovery cohort. High-throughput TCR immunosequencing, statistical association of individual TCRs with disease status, and machine learning were combined to predict cytomegalovirus infection status. The study profiled the T cell repertoires of about 720 subjects by immunosequencing and related them to cytomegalovirus serostatus. All discovery cohort repertoires had been generated using a single sequencing platform. Approximately 300 gigabases of sequencing data and tens of millions of unique TCR sequences were included in an early release covering roughly 600 HLA-typed donors. To study patterns of TCR occurrence, a later analysis re-analyzed previously published TCR beta repertoires from around 670 donors and added high-resolution HLA genotyping. Overall study results and their limits: V-gene and J-gene trimming of TCR beta chains was associated with a missense DCLRE1C variant in a later genetic analysis, and the association was replicated in an independent cohort. The classifier was reported to diagnose cytomegalovirus status with high specificity and sensitivity in both the original and validation cohorts. Most TCR sequences were observed very rarely across donors, whereas some public TCRs were present in many individuals. The study gave a list of over 150 TCR beta chains associated with cytomegalovirus. Presence/absence analyses assumed roughly uniform sequencing depth across donors, an assumption that may not hold. Most CMV-associated TCR beta chains appeared to be HLA-restricted in a later analysis, and the HLA associations seemed to be driven largely by CMV exposure. This cohort had only TCR beta chains sequenced, and the lack of alpha or paired-chain data limited which features could be detected. Because HLA typing was missing for some donors at each locus, association tests included only the typed subset. Linkage disequilibrium might explain the correlated functional status among segregating V segments, but an unknown experimental factor could not be ruled out. A further reported finding was that TCR beta sequences accurately predicted the HLA-A and HLA-B alleles for most subjects in the first cohort. According to a later analysis, parvovirus B19, influenza, CMV and Epstein-Barr virus appeared linked to several top co-occurrence clusters. A cluster of highly shared sequence variants was judged likely to be a technical artifact of the sequencing pipeline. Compared with equally common non-associated chains, HLA-associated TCR beta chains in a later analysis were more clonally expanded and had lower generation probabilities. Because counts were too low, 15 to 20 rarely observed V segments, including chromosome 9 orphons, were excluded from the earlier analysis of around 640 of the donors. In an earlier analysis of more than 450 of the donors, most TCR beta V segments were observed in productive rearrangements about 90% or about 30% of the time, broadly matching IMGT annotations. When HLA alleles, especially DR and DQ, strongly co-occurred, attributing TCR associations to individual alleles was difficult. CMV serostatus was the only immune exposure information available for the cohort. A later genetic analysis reported fewer N-insertions in productive TCRs among donors in an Asian-associated ancestry cluster than the roughly 670-donor mean. A later analysis associated 16,951 TCR beta sequences with specific HLA alleles at a false discovery rate of 0.05. According to the authors, the approach could potentially be generalized to other disease states and immunological phenotypes. In a later analysis, TCR association rates were found to vary across HLA loci, with the most associated TCRs seen for DRB1 alleles and the fewest for HLA-C alleles. The 87-base-pair reads could not distinguish some IMGT-functional V segments, including TRBV6-2 and TRBV6-3, so those segments were excluded. In vitro tests confirmed that a few of the cytomegalovirus-associated TCR beta chains recognize cytomegalovirus antigens.

The cohort was made up of roughly 670 healthy bone marrow donors. At the time of sampling, all cohort members were nominally healthy, though unrecorded immune exposures were likely present. The donor tested CMV seropositive, placing the donor among the 289 seropositive members of the cohort. Each donor provided a peripheral blood sample, and peripheral blood mononuclear cells were used for TCR beta sequencing. Genomic DNA was extracted from the blood cell samples with the Qiagen DNeasy Blood Extraction Kit. Including cysteine and phenylalanine, the CDR3 has 15 amino acids. Solely the CDR3 DNA is kept, with 45 bases framed from the first base. CDR1 is given as SNHLY and CDR2 as FYNNEI, both from the germline V gene. Trimming removed 6 bases from V and 1 base from J; the gene matches leave 7 bases unexplained. A word on this clone: The antigen it recognizes is unknown. Qualities for individual bases were not recorded, and no much larger clone is one base off.

The library was prepared using the immunoSEQ multiplex PCR assay. The multiplex PCR relied on a mix of 60 forward primers for TCR Vbeta segments and 13 reverse primers for TCR Jbeta segments. Amplification of the CDR3 region of rearranged TCR beta genes was performed with a multiplex PCR assay on genomic DNA. The Illumina HiSeq System was used to sequence the amplified TCR beta libraries as 87-base-pair reads. The study's own analysis went as follows. A later analysis counted 65 million to 90 million unique TCR beta chains across the 666 repertoires, and around 12 million of these chains were shared by at least two donors. To remove PCR and sequencing errors, raw reads were error-corrected and collapsed into unique sequences using a nearest-neighbor algorithm that merged closely related sequences. V, D and J gene segments were assigned by aligning CDR3 sequences to IMGT reference sequences. For a sequence to be retained, at least a six-nucleotide match to both a V gene segment and a J gene segment was required. Rearrangements were classified as productive when the CDR3 lacked stop codons and remained in frame with V and J, and all other rearrangements were classified as non-productive. Following IMGT convention, CDR3 was defined as the stretch from the second conserved V-encoded cysteine to the conserved J-encoded phenylalanine. The earlier analysis of 587 of the donors excluded any sequence lacking an unambiguous match to a single V gene segment. In an earlier analysis of some 590 of the donors, a V segment was called functional when productive rearrangements were above 56.7%, and segregating when the standard deviation between donors exceeded 5%. To diagnose cytomegalovirus status from the catalog of TCR beta chain sequences, a statistical classification framework was built. In a later analysis, TCR nucleotide sequences were compared against IMGT/GENE-DB human TR gene sequences so that V and J genes could be assigned. The TCRdist pipeline was used in a later analysis to assign CDR3 sequences and most-parsimonious VDJ recombination scenarios. In a later analysis, each TCR beta chain was defined by its CDR3 amino acid sequence together with its V-gene family, and reads lacking a unique V-gene family were excluded. As a way to deal with suspected cross-contamination and a sequencing artifact, a later analysis dropped hundreds of nucleotide sequences that were highly shared and had low generation probability. A later analysis calculated a clonal expansion index for each public chain from normalized within-repertoire ranks of inferred template counts. A later analysis computed generation probabilities with a VDJ recombination model fitted to out-of-frame rearrangements, and checked the results against IGoR. In a later analysis, TCR-TCR, TCR-HLA and TCR-CMV co-occurrence was scored with hypergeometric tests, and a repertoire-size bias correction was applied to TCR pairs. In a later analysis, false discovery rates were estimated by permuting HLA or CMV assignments 20 times. In a later analysis, co-occurring TCRs were grouped with DBSCAN, and TCRdist sequence similarity was added when clustering was performed within HLA-allele-positive subsets. Co-occurrence clustering excluded repertoires with fewer than 30,000 or more than 120,000 public chains, plus five with anomalous nucleotide sharing. Imported from immuneACCESS, the table was reduced by TCRdb to in-frame sequences with V and J called. These copies leave out some clones; in studies compared against another copy, an unresolved V gene accounts for under half, and the cause of the remainder is not known. V and J calls and clone size are as listed in that table; D and trimming were resolved from the DNA. Within this sample are more than 150,000 clones, with around 81% of them counted one time only. Roughly 2% of the sample comes from the top ten.

What was sequenced was PBMCs. The receptor comes from a woman aged 18-29 years in good health and CMV-seropositive. The V gene is TRBV2 and the J gene is TRBJ2-3; 7 nucleotides in the junction match TRBD1. DNA sequence: TGTGCCAGCAGCCCCCGGGACAGACGCACAGATACGCAGTATTTT. This gives the protein CASSPRDRRTDTQYF.